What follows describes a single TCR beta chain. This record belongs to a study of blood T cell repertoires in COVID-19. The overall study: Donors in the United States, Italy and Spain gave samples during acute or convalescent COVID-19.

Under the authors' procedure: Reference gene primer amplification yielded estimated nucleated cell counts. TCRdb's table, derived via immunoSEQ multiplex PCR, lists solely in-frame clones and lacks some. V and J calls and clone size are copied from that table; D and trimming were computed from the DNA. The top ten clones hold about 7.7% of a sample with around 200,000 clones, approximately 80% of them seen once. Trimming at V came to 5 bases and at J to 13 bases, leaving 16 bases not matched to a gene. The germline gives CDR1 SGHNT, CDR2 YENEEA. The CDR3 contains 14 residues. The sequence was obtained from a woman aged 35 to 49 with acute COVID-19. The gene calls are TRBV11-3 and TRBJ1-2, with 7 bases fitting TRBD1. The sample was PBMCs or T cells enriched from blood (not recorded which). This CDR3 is CASSPGGTALLATF. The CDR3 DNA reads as TGTGCCAGCAGCCCAGGCGGGACAGCGCTCTTGGCCACCTTC.